A selection of T cell receptor beta chains follows, all from one sample in a study of T and B cells in COVID-19 patients. TCRdb independently ran MiXCR on the multiplex PCR reads; one entry per CDR3 protein. Seen here are under 9,500 distinct CDR3 sequences, over 25% observed once, and the top ten hold 5% to 6%. Material for sequencing was blood. The origin of the receptors is a human donor who had recovered from COVID-19. Both conserved end residues are part of each CDR3. Fields, in order: CDR3 DNA, CDR3 protein, clone size, J gene, D gene, V gene. D genes are given only for firm matches. The size of a clone is reported for some rows only, either as once, few or many, or as a class for expanded clones.

CDR3nt: TGTGCCAGCAGTTTTAACCGGGACAGGGGAGGCACTGAAGCTTTCTTT
CDR3aa: CASSFNRDRGGTEAFF
abundance: few
j_gene: TRBJ1-1
d_gene: TRBD1
v_gene: TRBV11-2

CDR3nt: TGCAGTGCTAGCGCTGAGGCGGGGGGAGGGGAGACCCAGTACTTC
CDR3aa: CSASAEAGGGETQYF
abundance: NA
j_gene: TRBJ2-5
d_gene: TRBD2
v_gene: TRBV20-1

CDR3nt: TGTGCCAGCAGTGAAGGACTAGCTCGTCCGTATCGGGCAGAGACCCAGTACTTC
CDR3aa: CASSEGLARPYRAETQYF
abundance: many
j_gene: TRBJ2-5
d_gene: TRBD2
v_gene: TRBV6-1

CDR3nt: TGTGCCAGCAGTGGGATAGCGGGGACTGGGGCTGCTGGGGCCAACGTCCTGACTTTC
CDR3aa: CASSGIAGTGAAGANVLTF
abundance: NA
j_gene: TRBJ2-6
d_gene: TRBD2
v_gene: TRBV12-3/TRBV12-4

CDR3nt: TGTGCCAGCAGCTTACGGTGGAGCTCCTATAATTCACCCCTCCACTTT
CDR3aa: CASSLRWSSYNSPLHF
abundance: NA
j_gene: TRBJ1-6
d_gene: NA
v_gene: TRBV7-2

CDR3nt: TGTGCCAGCAGTCGTCGCGGGGGGAGCTCCTACGAGCAGTACTTC
CDR3aa: CASSRRGGSSYEQYF
abundance: medium-sized
j_gene: TRBJ2-7
d_gene: TRBD2
v_gene: TRBV27

CDR3nt: TGTGCCAGCAGCCCAACCGGACCGAACACCGGGGAGCTGTTTTTT
CDR3aa: CASSPTGPNTGELFF
abundance: few
j_gene: TRBJ2-2
d_gene: NA
v_gene: TRBV7-9

CDR3nt: TGTGCCAGTAGTACAGATTCCGGGACACAGGGTAACACTGAAGCTTTCTTT
CDR3aa: CASSTDSGTQGNTEAFF
abundance: NA
j_gene: TRBJ1-1
d_gene: NA
v_gene: TRBV19

CDR3nt: TGTGCCACCAGAGACAGCGCCGTGGATGGCTACACCTTC
CDR3aa: CATRDSAVDGYTF
abundance: few
j_gene: TRBJ1-2
d_gene: NA
v_gene: TRBV24-1

CDR3nt: TGTGCCAGCAGCTCAAAGGGAGGGGAGGGCTCTGATACGCAGTATTTT
CDR3aa: CASSSKGGEGSDTQYF
abundance: many
j_gene: TRBJ2-3
d_gene: TRBD2
v_gene: TRBV6-4

CDR3nt: TGCGCCAGCAGCCCTCTACTAGCGGTGGTCACAGATACGCAGTATTTT
CDR3aa: CASSPLLAVVTDTQYF
abundance: few
j_gene: TRBJ2-3
d_gene: TRBD2
v_gene: TRBV4-1

CDR3nt: TGTGCCAGTAGCCCTAGCGGGGGGGCTGCCTACAATGAGCAGTTCTTC
CDR3aa: CASSPSGGAAYNEQFF
abundance: NA
j_gene: TRBJ2-1
d_gene: TRBD2
v_gene: TRBV19

CDR3nt: TGCAGCGGCCGCCCGGGACAGGGGGGACAGACCCAGTACTTC
CDR3aa: CSGRPGQGGQTQYF
abundance: medium-sized
j_gene: TRBJ2-5
d_gene: TRBD1
v_gene: TRBV29-1

CDR3nt: TGCAGCGCTGGACAGGGTGGGGGATTCGAGCAGTACTTC
CDR3aa: CSAGQGGGFEQYF
abundance: large
j_gene: TRBJ2-7
d_gene: TRBD1
v_gene: TRBV29-1

CDR3nt: TGTGCCAGCAGCTTGGAAACGCAGTATTTT
CDR3aa: CASSLETQYF
abundance: NA
j_gene: TRBJ2-3
d_gene: NA
v_gene: TRBV7-2

CDR3nt: TGTGCCTGGAGTGTGGGTCAGGGCAACAATCAGCCCCAGCATTTT
CDR3aa: CAWSVGQGNNQPQHF
abundance: medium-sized
j_gene: TRBJ1-5
d_gene: NA
v_gene: TRBV30

CDR3nt: TGCGCCAGCAGCTTGTCCGCGGGGAATCAGCCCCAGCATTTT
CDR3aa: CASSLSAGNQPQHF
abundance: NA
j_gene: TRBJ1-5
d_gene: NA
v_gene: TRBV5-1

CDR3nt: TGCGCCAGCAGCTTGGCCGCGACAGGGGTGATCCGAGAGACCCAGTACTTC
CDR3aa: CASSLAATGVIRETQYF
abundance: NA
j_gene: TRBJ2-5
d_gene: TRBD1
v_gene: TRBV5-1

CDR3nt: TGTGCCAGCAGAACTCCTAGCGGGGGGTCCCCAGAGACCCAGTACTTC
CDR3aa: CASRTPSGGSPETQYF
abundance: few
j_gene: TRBJ2-5
d_gene: TRBD2
v_gene: TRBV6-2/TRBV6-3

CDR3nt: TGCGCCAGCAGCTTGGAACAGGCCAAAAACATTCAGTACTTC
CDR3aa: CASSLEQAKNIQYF
abundance: few
j_gene: TRBJ2-4
d_gene: NA
v_gene: TRBV5-1

CDR3nt: TGTGCCAGCCATTTGCGGGGCCCCACCGGGGAGCTGTTTTTT
CDR3aa: CASHLRGPTGELFF
abundance: medium-sized
j_gene: TRBJ2-2
d_gene: NA
v_gene: TRBV5-4

CDR3nt: TGTGCCAGCAGTTACGTGTCGGGACAGGTCTACGAGCAGTACTTC
CDR3aa: CASSYVSGQVYEQYF
abundance: medium-sized
j_gene: TRBJ2-7
d_gene: TRBD1
v_gene: TRBV6-5

CDR3nt: TGTGCCAGTAGTATGAAGGCCAGGAACGATCAGCCCCAGCATTTT
CDR3aa: CASSMKARNDQPQHF
abundance: medium-sized
j_gene: TRBJ1-5
d_gene: NA
v_gene: TRBV19

CDR3nt: TGTGCCAGCAGTGAAACGGGGGGGGGGGGCGGGGAGCTGTTTTTT
CDR3aa: CASSETGGGGGELFF
abundance: once
j_gene: TRBJ2-2
d_gene: TRBD2
v_gene: TRBV6-1

CDR3nt: TGTGCCACCGCGGAGGGTAACTCCTATAATTCACCCCTCCACTTT
CDR3aa: CATAEGNSYNSPLHF
abundance: few
j_gene: TRBJ1-6
d_gene: NA
v_gene: TRBV27

CDR3nt: TGTGCCAGCAGTGAATTGGCGGGGGAATACAATGAGCAGTTCTTC
CDR3aa: CASSELAGEYNEQFF
abundance: medium-sized
j_gene: TRBJ2-1
d_gene: TRBD2
v_gene: TRBV6-1

CDR3nt: TGTGCCAGCAGCGCTTGGACGGGTAGCAACTATGGCTACACCTTC
CDR3aa: CASSAWTGSNYGYTF
abundance: medium-sized
j_gene: TRBJ1-2
d_gene: NA
v_gene: TRBV6-2/TRBV6-3

CDR3nt: TGTGCCAGCAGTTACTCCCTCGAAACTGAAGCTTTCTTT
CDR3aa: CASSYSLETEAFF
abundance: many
j_gene: TRBJ1-1
d_gene: NA
v_gene: TRBV6-6

CDR3nt: TGCAGCGTTGTGGTGGGACCCGGGGAGCTGTTTTTT
CDR3aa: CSVVVGPGELFF
abundance: large
j_gene: TRBJ2-2
d_gene: NA
v_gene: TRBV29-1

CDR3nt: TGTGCCAGTAGTATTCGGACGGGACGGCCCTACGAGCAGTACTTC
CDR3aa: CASSIRTGRPYEQYF
abundance: NA
j_gene: TRBJ2-7
d_gene: NA
v_gene: TRBV19

CDR3nt: TGTGCCAGTAGTATTGGCAGGGGGGTAAGAAATGAGCAGTTCTTC
CDR3aa: CASSIGRGVRNEQFF
abundance: medium-sized
j_gene: TRBJ2-1
d_gene: NA
v_gene: TRBV19

CDR3nt: TGTGCCAGCAGTTACTCCCGAGTAGGGAACACTGAAGCTTTCTTT
CDR3aa: CASSYSRVGNTEAFF
abundance: few
j_gene: TRBJ1-1
d_gene: NA
v_gene: TRBV6-5

CDR3nt: TGCGCCAGCAGCACGGGTCGGGGGAATCAGCCCCAGCATTTT
CDR3aa: CASSTGRGNQPQHF
abundance: few
j_gene: TRBJ1-5
d_gene: NA
v_gene: TRBV5-1

CDR3nt: TGTGCCAGCAGCTTGGAGGCAGGTAGACCGAACACTGAAGCTTTCTTT
CDR3aa: CASSLEAGRPNTEAFF
abundance: medium-sized
j_gene: TRBJ1-1
d_gene: NA
v_gene: TRBV5-5

CDR3nt: TGTGCCAGCACCTCACTGGGGGGGCCGTATAATGAGCAGTTCTTC
CDR3aa: CASTSLGGPYNEQFF
abundance: medium-sized
j_gene: TRBJ2-1
d_gene: NA
v_gene: TRBV6-6

CDR3nt: TGTGCCAGCAGCTTCATTAGCGGGGGGGCTCAAGAGACCCAGTACTTC
CDR3aa: CASSFISGGAQETQYF
abundance: many
j_gene: TRBJ2-5
d_gene: TRBD2
v_gene: TRBV5-4

CDR3nt: TGCGCCAGCAGCTTCTCTGGGAGACAGAACACCGGGGAGCTGTTTTTT
CDR3aa: CASSFSGRQNTGELFF
abundance: medium-sized
j_gene: TRBJ2-2
d_gene: NA
v_gene: TRBV5-1

CDR3nt: TGTGCCAGCAGCTTATTTTTCTTT
CDR3aa: CASSLFFF
abundance: NA
j_gene: TRBJ1-1
d_gene: NA
v_gene: TRBV7-2

CDR3nt: TGTGCCAGTCACAGGGGCGGGAACTATGGCTACACCTTC
CDR3aa: CASHRGGNYGYTF
abundance: few
j_gene: TRBJ1-2
d_gene: TRBD1
v_gene: TRBV5-6

CDR3nt: TGTGCCTGGACCCGGACAGAACTTAATGAAAAACTGTTTTTT
CDR3aa: CAWTRTELNEKLFF
abundance: many
j_gene: TRBJ1-4
d_gene: NA
v_gene: TRBV30

CDR3nt: TGTGCCAGTTGGACAGGGGGCGAACATCAGCCCCAGCATTTT
CDR3aa: CASWTGGEHQPQHF
abundance: medium-sized
j_gene: TRBJ1-5
d_gene: TRBD1
v_gene: TRBV19

CDR3nt: TGTGCCAGTAGTATCGACGGCTGGGGGGGCAATGAGCAGTTCTTC
CDR3aa: CASSIDGWGGNEQFF
abundance: medium-sized
j_gene: TRBJ2-1
d_gene: TRBD2
v_gene: TRBV19

CDR3nt: TGTGCCAGCAGTGACACCGGGGACGGCAATCAGCCCCAGCATTTT
CDR3aa: CASSDTGDGNQPQHF
abundance: NA
j_gene: TRBJ1-5
d_gene: NA
v_gene: TRBV6-4

CDR3nt: TGCGCCAGCAAACCCACCCCGCGCGAGCCATACACCTTC
CDR3aa: CASKPTPREPYTF
abundance: NA
j_gene: TRBJ1-2
d_gene: NA
v_gene: TRBV5-1

CDR3nt: TGTGCCTGGAGGGGAGGGTCTGGGCTCGGTGAAGCTTTCTTT
CDR3aa: CAWRGGSGLGEAFF
abundance: few
j_gene: TRBJ1-1
d_gene: NA
v_gene: TRBV30

CDR3nt: TGTGCCAGCAGGTTTATCGGGACGGCCGGTTATTACTCTGGAAACACCATATATTTT
CDR3aa: CASRFIGTAGYYSGNTIYF
abundance: NA
j_gene: TRBJ1-3
d_gene: NA
v_gene: TRBV12-3/TRBV12-4

CDR3nt: TGCAGCGCATCACAGGGGGCCGGGGAGCTGTTTTTT
CDR3aa: CSASQGAGELFF
abundance: NA
j_gene: TRBJ2-2
d_gene: TRBD1
v_gene: TRBV29-1

CDR3nt: TGTGCCAGCAGTCTGGGACTAGCGGGGGGGCAGAATGAGCAGTTCTTC
CDR3aa: CASSLGLAGGQNEQFF
abundance: once
j_gene: TRBJ2-1
d_gene: TRBD2
v_gene: TRBV28

CDR3nt: TGCAGCGTTGAAGTAGGACAGGGTGGGGGATTCGAGCAGTACTTC
CDR3aa: CSVEVGQGGGFEQYF
abundance: NA
j_gene: TRBJ2-7
d_gene: TRBD1
v_gene: TRBV29-1

CDR3nt: TGTGCCAGCAGTGTGGGACAGGTTGAAGCTTTCTTT
CDR3aa: CASSVGQVEAFF
abundance: NA
j_gene: TRBJ1-1
d_gene: TRBD1
v_gene: TRBV6-4

CDR3nt: TGTGCCAGCAGTGAAGAGGGACAGGGGGGGCATGGCTACACCTTC
CDR3aa: CASSEEGQGGHGYTF
abundance: NA
j_gene: TRBJ1-2
d_gene: TRBD1
v_gene: TRBV6-1

CDR3nt: TGTGCCAGCAGCTCGCCCCGTGCGGGGCGGGGCACCGGGGAGCTGTTTTTT
CDR3aa: CASSSPRAGRGTGELFF
abundance: medium-sized
j_gene: TRBJ2-2
d_gene: NA
v_gene: TRBV13